The 5 T cell receptor beta chains below all came from one sample that was sequenced in a study of metastatic and nonmetastatic thyroid tumors. Via MiXCR, TCRdb re-called the PCR reads. The sample lists tens of thousands of clones, more than 20% occurring once. Among the patients, none had received any treatment before thyroid surgery. Sequences were obtained from blood. The origin of the receptors is a female donor with papillary thyroid cancer or a benign thyroid nodule (not recorded which). Some clones in this sample may be carry-over from other donors' samples.

Ten or more counts support this clone. The chain uses TRBV5-4 and TRBJ2-5; D possibly corresponds to TRBD2 (6 bases). CDR1 and CDR2 from the germline V gene are SGHNT and YYREEE (reference sequence). The CDR3 length is 14 residues. Trimming shortened V by 3 bases and J by 3 bases, and 12 bases separated the two germline ends. CDR3 sequence: CASSSDGGKETQYF. For the CDR3, the DNA is TGTGCCAGCAGCTCCGATGGGGGGAAAGAGACCCAGTACTTC.

This clone occurred many times. The chain carries TRBV6-1 and TRBJ2-5; 7 bases are a match to TRBD1. This CDR3 is built from 13 residues. V dropped 5 bases and J dropped 2; count of bases not matched to a gene: 2. Germline V CDR1 and CDR2: MNHNS, SASEGT. The CDR3 DNA reads as TGTGCCAGCAGTTCGGGACAGCAAGAGACCCAGTACTTC. Protein sequence: CASSSGQQETQYF.

In this sample, this clone is medium-sized. J is TRBJ2-7 and V is TRBV12-3 or TRBV12-4; 9 positions match TRBD1. This CDR3 has 15 residues. After removal of 1 base from V and 5 bases from J, the junction contained 6 bases not matched to a gene. This CDR3 reads CASSLGTGVGNEQYF. As DNA, the CDR3 is TGTGCCAGCAGTTTAGGGACAGGGGTCGGGAACGAGCAGTACTTC.

The table lists this clone with many counts. The rearrangement links TRBV5-1 to TRBJ1-6; 8 nucleotides line up with TRBD1. The ends lost 4 bases at V and 9 bases at J; junction bases unmatched: 6. This CDR3 comprises 14 residues. CDR1 and CDR2 from the germline V gene are SGHRS and YFSETQ. The CDR3 nucleotides are TGCGCCAGCAGCACAGGGGGAATAAGTTCACCCCTCCACTTT. Encoded protein: CASSTGGISSPLHF.

The chain joins TRBV6-2 or TRBV6-3 to TRBJ2-1; no clear D. Germline-derived CDR1 and CDR2 are MNHEY and SVGEGT. Trimming stripped 4 bases from V and 10 bases from J, with 14 bases between. The CDR3 loop spans 13 amino acids. CDR3 nucleotide sequence: TGTGCCAGCAGTTTTCCGGGTATGGGCGAGCAGTTCTTC. Translation gives CASSFPGMGEQFF.